The sequence of this T cell receptor (beta chain) was determined in a study of CD8+CD57+ T cells in acquired aplastic anemia (dated by TCRdb to the late 2010s). At the level of the whole study: On average, sorted CD4+ and CD8+ cells yielded 3 to 4 ug of extracted DNA, with a range of roughly 0.18 to 30 ug.

The germline V gene encodes CDR1 SGDLS and CDR2 YYNGEE. CDR3 length: 16 amino acids, cysteine to phenylalanine. Only CDR3 DNA is held: 48 bases, read in frame from base 1. V is reduced by 4 bases and J by 0 bases, leaving a spacing of 14 bases between them. Overall study results and their limits: CD8+ Simpson's diversity did not differ significantly between patients and healthy controls (P=0.060). Around 27 CD8+ CDR3 sequences were shared between patients and controls but appeared highly expressed in patients and within their immunodominant clones.

Points on this clonotype: Its antigen remains undetermined. Per-nucleotide qualities are absent, and no much larger clonotype sits a single base away.

Genomic DNA served as template for TCR beta VDJ combination and CDR3 sequence profiling. An Illumina HiSeq 2000 was the platform used for TCR repertoire sequencing. The original methods were these. TRBV/TRBJ rearrangement plots, CDR3 size and DJ length profiles, and Simpson's diversity index were used to evaluate the repertoires. The most abundant DNA sequence in the deep sequencing data was taken as the immunodominant clone. CDR3 amino acid sequences were screened for sharing across subjects and compared with published repertoires and the VDJdb database. TCRdb handled the public reads itself, with Q25 trimming in fastp and clone calling in MiXCR, and kept productive beta chains. All rows with the same CDR3 protein become a single entry with the most common DNA and genes. TCRdb, rather than the study authors, made the V and J calls. Within this sample are a few hundred thousand distinct CDR3 sequences, with about 56% of them counted one time only. The ten biggest clones cover 7% to 9% of the sample.

The study deep-sequenced TCR repertoires of sorted CD4+ and CD8+ blood T cells from severe aplastic anemia patients and healthy subjects. Ficoll-Paque density gradient centrifugation was used to isolate peripheral blood mononuclear cells. Before DNA extraction, CD4+ and CD8+ T cells were sorted with FACS or magnetic beads. This TCR was recovered from a human donor with severe aplastic anemia or a healthy control (not recorded which). The V and J segments used are TRBV9 and TRBJ1-3, with TRBD1 tentatively as D gene (5 bases match). Sequencing used sorted CD4+, CD8+, or CD8+CD57+ T cells (not recorded which) from PBMCs. The CDR3 region has the sequence CASSIDPGNSGNTIYF. The DNA reads TGTGCCAGCAGCATCGACCCAGGGAACTCTGGAAACACCATATATTTT.